These T cell receptor beta chains were read from a single sample in a study of CD8 T cells in Susac syndrome. MiXCR was run by TCRdb on the immunoSEQ multiplex PCR reads, yielding one entry per CDR3 protein. This sample has 150,000 to 200,000 distinct CDR3 sequences, with 94% found just once. The sequenced sample consisted of CD4+ T cells from PBMCs. Every receptor here comes from a human donor with multiple sclerosis. Each CDR3 is given with its conserved first and last residue. D genes are given only for firm matches. Not all rows give a size; the values are once, few, many and, for expanded clones, a class.

-	TRBV20-1	TRBJ1-5	-	CSARGQTSNQPQHF	TGCAGTGCTAGGGGTCAGACCAGCAATCAGCCCCAGCATTTT
-	TRBV6-5	TRBJ2-3	TRBD2	CASSTGLAGADTQYF	TGTGCCAGCAGTACCGGTCTAGCGGGCGCAGATACGCAGTATTTT
-	TRBV18	TRBJ1-2	-	CASQQGVYGYTF	TGTGCCAGCCAACAGGGCGTCTATGGCTACACCTTC
-	TRBV7-9	TRBJ2-5	TRBD2	CAILGLAGVQETQYF	TGTGCTATACTGGGGCTAGCGGGAGTTCAAGAGACCCAGTACTTC
-	TRBV7-9	TRBJ2-5	-	CASSPNGVLETQYF	TGTGCCAGCAGCCCAAACGGGGTATTGGAGACCCAGTACTTC
-	TRBV9	TRBJ1-4	TRBD1	CASSTRGGLEKLFF	TGTGCCAGCAGCACCAGGGGGGGACTTGAAAAACTGTTTTTT
-	TRBV5-4	TRBJ1-3	-	CASSLALGDSGNTIYF	TGTGCCAGCAGCTTGGCTCTAGGGGACTCTGGAAACACCATATATTTT
-	TRBV7-2	TRBJ1-3	-	CASSLSPHFGNTIYF	TGTGCCAGCAGCTTAAGTCCCCATTTTGGAAACACCATATATTTT
once	TRBV20-1	TRBJ1-2	-	CSALGLGVLDYGYTF	TGCAGTGCTCTAGGATTGGGGGTCCTAGACTATGGCTACACCTTC
-	TRBV20-1	TRBJ1-3	-	CSAITGTGNTIYF	TGCAGTGCTATCACAGGGACTGGAAACACCATATATTTT
-	TRBV3-1	TRBJ2-7	-	CASSRHSYEQYF	TGTGCCAGCAGCCGTCACTCCTACGAGCAGTACTTC
-	TRBV30	TRBJ2-7	-	CAWAPGHVHEQYF	TGTGCCTGGGCGCCGGGACACGTGCACGAGCAGTACTTC
-	TRBV4-2	TRBJ1-2	-	CASSQDGHGVDGYTF	TGTGCCAGCAGCCAAGATGGACACGGGGTGGATGGCTACACCTTC
-	TRBV24-1	TRBJ1-1	-	CATSDQEVQNTEAFF	TGTGCCACCAGTGATCAAGAAGTACAGAACACTGAAGCTTTCTTT
-	TRBV6-4	TRBJ2-1	-	CASSDSGTAYNEQFF	TGTGCCAGCAGTGACTCGGGGACTGCTTACAATGAGCAGTTCTTC
-	TRBV29-1	TRBJ2-1	TRBD2	CSVGPMGGSRFF	TGCAGCGTTGGACCCATGGGGGGGAGCCGGTTCTTC
-	TRBV6-1	TRBJ2-7	-	CASSEGSTANEQYF	TGTGCCAGCAGTGAGGGCTCGACCGCCAACGAGCAGTACTTC
-	TRBV7-9	TRBJ2-1	TRBD2	CASSLGGTRHNEQFF	TGTGCCAGCAGCTTAGGAGGGACTAGACACAATGAGCAGTTCTTC
-	TRBV12-3/TRBV12-4	TRBJ2-1	TRBD2	CASSRATSLALPEQFF	TGTGCCAGCAGCCGGGCGACTAGCCTCGCCCTCCCTGAGCAGTTCTTC
-	TRBV29-1	TRBJ2-7	-	CSVPLGDVQYF	TGCAGCGTTCCCCTCGGTGACGTGCAGTACTTC
-	TRBV6-2/TRBV6-3	TRBJ2-7	-	CASSYSFPGLGPYEQYF	TGTGCCAGCAGTTACTCTTTCCCCGGACTCGGCCCCTACGAGCAGTACTTC
-	TRBV12-3/TRBV12-4	TRBJ1-2	-	CASTAGGQLIYGYTF	TGTGCCAGCACCGCGGGCGGGCAGCTAATATATGGCTACACCTTC
-	TRBV12-3/TRBV12-4	TRBJ2-1	-	CASSDRRVAEQFF	TGTGCCAGCAGTGACCGTAGGGTCGCCGAGCAGTTCTTC
-	TRBV20-1	TRBJ1-1	-	CSVPGRRGTEAFF	TGCAGTGTGCCGGGGAGGCGGGGCACTGAAGCTTTCTTT
-	TRBV21-1	TRBJ2-7	-	CASTTRLETEPSYEQYF	TGTGCCAGCACCACACGACTAGAAACTGAACCGTCCTACGAGCAGTACTTC
-	TRBV6-5	TRBJ2-7	-	CASRTPENEQYF	TGTGCCAGCAGGACCCCAGAGAACGAGCAGTACTTC
-	TRBV7-2	TRBJ1-5	-	CASSLTAYQPQHF	TGTGCCAGCAGCTTAACAGCCTATCAGCCCCAGCATTTT
-	TRBV5-1	TRBJ2-5	-	CASSASNLETQYF	TGCGCCAGCAGTGCCAGCAACTTGGAGACCCAGTACTTC
-	TRBV21-1	TRBJ2-7	-	CASSKSPLLHRVTYEQYF	TGTGCCAGCAGCAAAAGTCCCCTCCTTCACAGGGTAACCTACGAGCAGTACTTC
once	TRBV10-3	TRBJ1-1	-	CAILGHVNTEAFF	TGTGCCATCTTGGGACATGTAAACACTGAAGCTTTCTTT
-	TRBV6-5	TRBJ2-3	-	CASSYGSGTDTQYF	TGTGCCAGCAGTTACGGCTCTGGCACAGATACGCAGTATTTT
-	TRBV2	TRBJ2-5	-	CASSPTGKGVGTQYF	TGTGCCAGCAGTCCGACAGGAAAGGGAGTTGGGACCCAGTACTTC
-	TRBV5-6	TRBJ2-3	-	CASSLLRGDTQYF	TGTGCCAGCAGCTTGCTCCGGGGCGATACGCAGTATTTT
once	TRBV5-4	TRBJ2-5	TRBD1	CASGHQGDQETQYF	TGTGCCAGCGGCCATCAGGGGGATCAAGAGACCCAGTACTTC
few	TRBV4-1	TRBJ2-5	TRBD2	CASSPSGSETQYF	TGCGCCAGCAGCCCCAGCGGGAGTGAGACCCAGTACTTC
-	TRBV30	TRBJ1-3	-	CAWISSGNTIYF	TGTGCCTGGATTAGCTCTGGAAACACCATATATTTT
-	TRBV7-3	TRBJ2-6	-	CASSSNPGDGANVLTF	TGTGCCAGCAGCTCCAACCCAGGGGATGGGGCCAACGTCCTGACTTTC
-	TRBV6-5	TRBJ2-3	-	CASSYSYRYTDTQYF	TGTGCCAGCAGTTACTCGTATCGGTACACAGATACGCAGTATTTT
-	TRBV20-1	TRBJ2-5	-	CSARIRPQAETQYF	TGCAGTGCTCGCATTCGGCCGCAGGCAGAGACCCAGTACTTC
-	TRBV4-1	TRBJ2-1	-	CASSLGSGLYNEQFF	TGCGCCAGCAGCCTTGGGAGCGGTTTATACAATGAGCAGTTCTTC
once	TRBV6-1	TRBJ2-1	TRBD2	CASSERGTSGYNEQFF	TGTGCCAGCAGTGAAAGGGGGACTAGCGGCTACAATGAGCAGTTCTTC
once	TRBV7-9	TRBJ2-5	TRBD2	CASSGDLKTGLAPETQYF	TGTGCCAGCAGCGGGGACTTAAAAACGGGACTAGCTCCGGAGACCCAGTACTTC
-	TRBV3-1	TRBJ2-2	-	CASSQYTTGELFF	TGTGCCAGCAGCCAATACACGACCGGGGAGCTGTTTTTT
-	TRBV6-1	TRBJ2-3	TRBD1	CASKRTGGFQNTDTQYF	TGTGCCAGCAAACGGACAGGGGGTTTTCAGAACACAGATACGCAGTATTTT
-	TRBV5-1	TRBJ2-5	-	CASSQILGDIDKKTQYF	TGCGCCAGCAGCCAAATTTTAGGGGACATCGATAAGAAGACCCAGTACTTC
-	TRBV20-1	TRBJ1-5	TRBD1	CSAARDRSNQPQHF	TGCAGTGCTGCCCGGGACAGGAGCAATCAGCCCCAGCATTTT
-	TRBV4-1	TRBJ1-4	-	CASSLGVNEKLFF	TGCGCCAGCAGCCTCGGTGTGAATGAAAAACTGTTTTTT
-	TRBV18	TRBJ1-3	-	CASSPPGQGNGNTIYF	TGTGCCAGCTCACCACCGGGGCAGGGGAACGGAAACACCATATATTTT
once	TRBV28	TRBJ1-5	-	CASSPSRYQPQHF	TGTGCCAGCAGTCCCAGCCGGTATCAGCCCCAGCATTTT
-	TRBV7-2	TRBJ1-4	TRBD1	CASSFGGQGLKKLFF	TGTGCCAGCAGCTTTGGGGGACAGGGATTGAAAAAACTGTTTTTT
-	TRBV6-5	TRBJ2-7	TRBD1	CASSFDRGLGEQYF	TGTGCCAGCAGTTTCGACAGGGGGCTCGGCGAGCAGTACTTC
-	TRBV15	TRBJ2-7	TRBD2	CATSRVGLAGVEQYF	TGTGCCACCAGCAGAGTCGGTCTAGCGGGAGTCGAGCAGTACTTC
-	TRBV18	TRBJ1-3	-	CASLQTSGNTIYF	TGTGCCAGCCTACAGACTTCTGGAAACACCATATATTTT
-	TRBV10-3	TRBJ1-1	TRBD1	CAISARTGMNTEAFF	TGTGCCATCAGTGCTCGGACAGGGATGAACACTGAAGCTTTCTTT
-	TRBV5-1	TRBJ2-1	-	CSSSLGAQGAGYNEQFF	TGCTCCAGCAGCTTGGGGGCCCAAGGGGCGGGGTACAATGAGCAGTTCTTC
-	TRBV24-1	TRBJ2-5	-	CATSDESRGRQETQYF	TGTGCCACCAGTGACGAAAGCAGGGGCCGGCAAGAGACCCAGTACTTC
-	TRBV30	TRBJ1-2	-	CAWSVWRVGYTF	TGTGCCTGGAGTGTGTGGCGCGTCGGCTACACCTTC
-	TRBV4-1	TRBJ2-3	-	CASSRPLGLDTQYF	TGCGCCAGCAGCCGGCCACTGGGGTTGGATACGCAGTATTTT
once	TRBV28	TRBJ2-4	-	CASSFSDIQYF	TGTGCCAGCAGTTTCTCTGACATTCAGTACTTC